A single sample gave rise to the 2 T cell receptor beta chains below, sequenced in a study of glioma-infiltrating T cells. Using RNA template, CDR3s of TCR alpha and beta were amplified with iRepertoire arm-PCR. TCRdb re-derived calls from the multiplex PCR reads in MiXCR, one entry per CDR3 protein. The profile shows fewer than 200,000 distinct CDR3 sequences, approximately 30% of them singletons. The specimen sequenced was glioma tissue, nonneoplastic brain tissue, or PBMCs (not recorded which). These receptors all stem from a human donor with low-grade glioma or glioblastoma, undergoing nonglioma brain surgery, or in good health (not recorded which).

The chain carries TRBV5-4 and TRBJ1-2, with D tentatively TRBD1 (6 bases). Germline CDR1 SGHNT, CDR2 YYREEE (reference sequence). Trimming stripped 5 bases from V and 1 base from J, with 12 bases between. The CDR3 is 14 residues long. CDR3 DNA: TGTGCCAGCAGATTTGGGGGCATTAACTATGGCTACACCTTC. Amino acid sequence: CASRFGGINYGYTF.

In this sample, this clonotype turned up many times. The chain uses TRBV4-3 and TRBJ1-2; the match to TRBD1 covers 9 bases. After removal of 0 bases from V and 4 bases from J, the junction contained 9 bases not matched to a gene. This CDR3 is 17 amino acids long. Germline V gives CDR1 LGHNA, CDR2 YSLEER. CDR3 bases: TGCGCCAGCAGCCAAGATCGGACAGGGGCCTACTTCTATGGCTACACCTTC. Amino acids: CASSQDRTGAYFYGYTF.